A selection of T cell receptor beta chains follows, all from one sample in a study of T cell responses to AZD1222 COVID-19 vaccine. Using immunoSEQ multiplex PCR, the repertoire was profiled, and TCRdb retains in-frame clones only, with some absent. The sample lists over 130,000 clones; about 90% were seen once. The sequences come from peripheral blood, collected 28 days after the second AZD1222 dose. Receptor source: an adult who received the AZD1222 COVID-19 vaccine. CDR3s include the opening cysteine and the closing phenylalanine or tryptophan. A D gene is named only where the DNA matches it firmly. The size field is filled for only some rows; it gives once, few, many or a size class.

TRBJ1-1	NA	TRBV3-1/TRBV3-2	NA	CASSQAGAEGAFF	TGTGCCAGCAGCCAAGCTGGAGCAGAAGGAGCTTTCTTT
TRBJ1-5	NA	TRBV6-5	NA	CASNSVRAGQPQHF	TGTGCCAGCAATTCTGTAAGGGCGGGTCAGCCCCAGCATTTT
TRBJ2-3	TRBD1	TRBV9	NA	CASSVGPGTGGTDTQYF	TGTGCCAGCAGCGTAGGTCCCGGGACAGGGGGCACAGATACGCAGTATTTT
TRBJ1-4	NA	TRBV5-1	once	CASSSDMGNEKLFF	TGCGCCAGCAGCTCCGACATGGGAAATGAAAAACTGTTTTTT
TRBJ1-2	TRBD1	TRBV15	NA	CATSRAGQGPAYGYTF	TGTGCCACCAGCAGAGCGGGACAGGGGCCCGCTTATGGCTACACCTTC
TRBJ1-5	NA	TRBV5-3	NA	CARSLGGGQKPQHF	TGTGCCAGAAGCTTAGGAGGTGGGCAGAAGCCCCAGCATTTT
TRBJ1-3	NA	TRBV6-6	NA	CASSYPTGTSGNTIYF	TGTGCCAGCAGTTACCCCACAGGGACCTCTGGAAACACCATATATTTT
TRBJ1-4	TRBD1	TRBV15	NA	CATSREGTGDEKLFF	TGTGCCACCAGCAGAGAAGGGACAGGGGATGAAAAACTGTTTTTT
TRBJ2-1	NA	TRBV7-3	once	CASSLDSSYNEQFF	TGTGCCAGCAGCCTGGACTCCTCCTACAATGAGCAGTTCTTC
TRBJ2-1	TRBD2	TRBV24-1	NA	CATSDGGEARSDEQFF	TGTGCCACCAGTGATGGGGGGGAAGCTCGGTCGGATGAGCAGTTCTTC
TRBJ1-1	NA	TRBV7-3	NA	CASSYMGDTEAFF	TGTGCCAGCAGCTACATGGGTGACACTGAAGCTTTCTTT
TRBJ1-1	NA	TRBV7-9	NA	CASSLDLGEVKAFF	TGTGCCAGCAGCTTAGATCTCGGGGAAGTGAAAGCTTTCTTT
TRBJ2-3	TRBD2	TRBV28	NA	CASSFFDGLAGESTDTQYF	TGTGCCAGCAGTTTTTTTGACGGACTAGCGGGAGAAAGCACAGATACGCAGTATTTT
TRBJ1-4	NA	TRBV5-6	NA	CASSLGLKGGKLFF	TGTGCCAGCAGCTTGGGGCTAAAGGGAGGAAAACTGTTTTTT
TRBJ2-3	NA	TRBV24-1	NA	CATSPGIYSPDTQYF	TGTGCCACCAGCCCAGGAATTTACAGTCCAGATACGCAGTATTTT
TRBJ2-5	NA	TRBV15	NA	CATSRDVRGGQETQYF	TGTGCCACCAGCAGAGACGTCAGGGGGGGGCAAGAGACCCAGTACTTC
TRBJ2-5	NA	TRBV5-6	NA	CASTPLGLQETQYF	TGTGCCAGCACTCCTTTAGGCCTGCAAGAGACCCAGTACTTC
TRBJ2-1	TRBD1	TRBV5-4	NA	CASRSGQNNEQFF	TGTGCCAGCAGATCGGGACAGAACAATGAGCAGTTCTTC
TRBJ2-3	TRBD2	TRBV9	NA	CASSVLAGGTDTQYF	TGTGCCAGCAGCGTCTTAGCGGGAGGTACAGATACGCAGTATTTT
TRBJ1-1	NA	TRBV6-5	NA	CASSYSSQIANTEAFF	TGTGCCAGCAGTTACTCGTCACAGATAGCGAACACTGAAGCTTTCTTT
TRBJ2-7	NA	TRBV28	NA	CASTPGGRSYEQYF	TGTGCCAGCACCCCTGGTGGGAGATCCTACGAGCAGTACTTC
TRBJ2-1	NA	TRBV28	NA	CASSFGVRQFF	TGTGCCAGCAGTTTCGGGGTCCGACAGTTCTTC
TRBJ1-1	NA	TRBV3-1/TRBV3-2	NA	CASSQDGGPASGAEAFF	TGTGCCAGCAGCCAAGACGGTGGCCCCGCTTCCGGCGCTGAAGCTTTCTTT
TRBJ1-1	TRBD1	TRBV10-3	NA	CAISGPRQGGEAFF	TGTGCCATCAGTGGACCCCGACAGGGCGGTGAAGCTTTCTTT
TRBJ2-1	TRBD2	TRBV3-1/TRBV3-2	NA	CASSQTWGSGAVEQFF	TGTGCCAGCAGCCAAACCTGGGGAAGCGGGGCCGTTGAGCAGTTCTTC
TRBJ1-6	TRBD1	TRBV6-5	NA	CASTGTANNSPLHF	TGTGCCAGCACCGGGACAGCTAATAATTCACCCCTCCACTTT
TRBJ2-1	TRBD2	TRBV7-3	once	CASSLAGGPNNEQFF	TGTGCCAGCAGCTTAGCGGGGGGGCCAAACAATGAGCAGTTCTTC
TRBJ2-3	TRBD2	TRBV3-1/TRBV3-2	NA	CASSQAWAGARTDTQYF	TGTGCCAGCAGCCAAGCTTGGGCGGGAGCGAGGACAGATACGCAGTATTTT
TRBJ1-4	TRBD1	TRBV2	NA	CASSETGAREKLFF	TGTGCCAGCAGTGAAACAGGGGCGCGTGAAAAACTGTTTTTT
TRBJ1-1	NA	TRBV6-5	NA	CASSYWGNKNTEAFF	TGTGCCAGCAGTTACTGGGGAAACAAGAACACTGAAGCTTTCTTT
TRBJ2-3	TRBD2	TRBV7-2	once	CASSRTSSGGAADTQYF	TGTGCCAGCAGCAGGACCTCTAGCGGGGGGGCGGCAGATACGCAGTATTTT
TRBJ2-2	NA	TRBV7-2	NA	CASRGTVGAGNTGELFF	TGTGCCAGCAGAGGTACGGTCGGGGCGGGGAACACCGGGGAGCTGTTTTTT
TRBJ2-7	NA	TRBV28	NA	CASSLRGPPYEQYF	TGTGCCAGCAGTTTAAGAGGGCCCCCGTACGAGCAGTACTTC
TRBJ1-5	NA	TRBV6-2/TRBV6-3	NA	CASSYWQGDSNQPQHF	TGTGCCAGCAGTTACTGGCAGGGCGATAGCAATCAGCCCCAGCATTTT
TRBJ1-2	NA	TRBV15	NA	CATSRVTGFGYTF	TGTGCCACCAGCAGAGTCACAGGGTTTGGCTACACCTTC
TRBJ2-5	TRBD1	TRBV5-1	NA	CASRLQGDQETQYF	TGCGCCAGCAGATTACAGGGGGACCAAGAGACCCAGTACTTC
TRBJ1-1	NA	TRBV11-2	NA	CASSLEGQANTEAFF	TGTGCCAGCAGCTTAGAAGGCCAGGCCAACACTGAAGCTTTCTTT
TRBJ1-2	NA	TRBV18	NA	CASSPDEVYGYTF	TGTGCCAGCTCACCAGATGAAGTCTATGGCTACACCTTC
TRBJ1-5	NA	TRBV18	NA	CASSTTGGYQPQHF	TGTGCCAGCTCGACGACGGGAGGGTATCAGCCCCAGCATTTT
TRBJ2-2	NA	TRBV7-6	NA	CASSFASGGELFF	TGTGCCAGCAGCTTTGCGTCTGGCGGGGAGCTGTTTTTT
TRBJ1-1	TRBD1	TRBV2	NA	CASSGRAGGLMNTEAFF	TGTGCCAGCAGTGGAAGGGCAGGGGGCTTAATGAACACTGAAGCTTTCTTT
TRBJ1-6	NA	TRBV7-8	NA	CASSSSGFSPLHF	TGTGCCAGCAGCTCATCAGGGTTTTCACCCCTCCACTTT
TRBJ2-5	NA	TRBV5-6	NA	CASSLRTHKETQYF	TGTGCCAGCAGCTTGCGGACACATAAAGAGACCCAGTACTTC
TRBJ2-2	NA	TRBV5-1	NA	CASSLTGNTGELFF	TGCGCCAGCAGCCTTACAGGAAACACCGGGGAGCTGTTTTTT
TRBJ1-1	TRBD1	TRBV19	NA	CASSVPRGLEAFF	TGTGCCAGTAGTGTTCCAAGGGGGCTCGAAGCTTTCTTT
TRBJ1-1	NA	TRBV9	NA	CASSVSTGIGNTEAFF	TGTGCCAGCAGCGTCTCCACAGGAATTGGTAACACTGAAGCTTTCTTT
TRBJ1-2	NA	TRBV11-2	NA	CASSLVVRVDYGYTF	TGTGCCAGCAGCTTAGTCGTCAGGGTGGACTATGGCTACACCTTC
TRBJ2-1	TRBD2	TRBV7-3	NA	CASSPTVGGRNEQFF	TGTGCCAGCAGCCCTACCGTGGGCGGGAGAAATGAGCAGTTCTTC
TRBJ1-5	NA	TRBV7-2	NA	CASSLGRIYSNQPQHF	TGTGCCAGCAGCTTAGGCCGGATTTATAGCAATCAGCCCCAGCATTTT
TRBJ1-6	NA	TRBV6-5	NA	CATRKGHYNSPLHF	TGTGCCACCCGCAAGGGACACTATAATTCACCCCTCCACTTT
TRBJ2-2	TRBD2	TRBV7-3	few	CASSSAPSGRPGELFF	TGTGCCAGCAGCTCGGCGCCTAGCGGGAGACCCGGGGAGCTGTTTTTT
TRBJ2-3	TRBD2	TRBV11-2	NA	CASSSTTSGRADTQYF	TGTGCCAGCAGCTCCACTACTAGCGGGAGAGCAGATACGCAGTATTTT
TRBJ1-1	NA	TRBV7-9	NA	CASSLGQLAAATEAFF	TGTGCCAGCAGCTTAGGGCAGCTGGCTGCGGCCACTGAAGCTTTCTTT
TRBJ2-7	NA	TRBV19	NA	CASTPGTGNYEQYF	TGTGCCAGCACCCCCGGGACTGGCAACTACGAGCAGTACTTC
TRBJ1-2	NA	TRBV14	NA	CASSQETAYGYTF	TGTGCCAGCAGCCAAGAAACAGCTTATGGCTACACCTTC